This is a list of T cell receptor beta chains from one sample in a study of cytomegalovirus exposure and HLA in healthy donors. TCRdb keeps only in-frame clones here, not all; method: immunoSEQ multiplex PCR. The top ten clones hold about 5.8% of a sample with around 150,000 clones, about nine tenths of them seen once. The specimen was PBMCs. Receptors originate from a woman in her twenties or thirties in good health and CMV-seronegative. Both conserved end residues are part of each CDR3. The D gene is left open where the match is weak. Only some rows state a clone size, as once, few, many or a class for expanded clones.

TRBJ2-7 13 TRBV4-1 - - TGCGCCAGCACGGCCCGTGTGGGCGACGAGCAGTACTTC CASTARVGDEQYF
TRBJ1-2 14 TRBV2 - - TGTGCCAGCAACACTCGGCAGGGGAACTATGGCTACACCTTC CASNTRQGNYGYTF
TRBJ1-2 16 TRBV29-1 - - TGCAGCGCGGCCAGGGCAGGGTCGGTTTGGGGTTTCGGCTACACCTTC CSAARAGSVWGFGYTF
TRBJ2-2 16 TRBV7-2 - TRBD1 TGTGCCAGCAGCTTGGGACAGGGTGGGATCGGCGGGGAGCTGTTTTTT CASSLGQGGIGGELFF
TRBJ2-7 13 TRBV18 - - TGTGCCAGCTCACCAGGTCAGACCTACGAGCAGTACTTC CASSPGQTYEQYF
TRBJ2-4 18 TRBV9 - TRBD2 TGTGCCAGCAGCGTAGCGACTAGCGGGTCGATAGCCAAAAACATTCAGTACTTC CASSVATSGSIAKNIQYF
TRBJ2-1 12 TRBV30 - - TGTGCCTGGAGCGGGGACTACAATGAGCAGTTCTTC CAWSGDYNEQFF
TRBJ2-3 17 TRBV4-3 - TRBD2 TGCGCCAGCAGCTTGGGGCTAGCGGGGGGGCAAGGAGATACGCAGTATTTT CASSLGLAGGQGDTQYF
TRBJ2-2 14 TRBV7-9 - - TGTGCCAGCAGTCACAGGGAAGGGTCCGGGGAGCTGTTTTTT CASSHREGSGELFF
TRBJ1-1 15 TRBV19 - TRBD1 TGTGCCAGTAGTACAGACAGGGGGATGAACACTGAAGCTTTCTTT CASSTDRGMNTEAFF
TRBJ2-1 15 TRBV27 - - TGTGCCAGCAGTTTTGCACCGGAGGGGGGAGATGAGCAGTTCTTC CASSFAPEGGDEQFF
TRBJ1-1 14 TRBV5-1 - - TGCGCCAGCAGCTTGGCTGGGGGGAACACTGAAGCTTTCTTT CASSLAGGNTEAFF
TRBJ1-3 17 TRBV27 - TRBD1 TGTGCCAGCAGGGGGACCCGGGACAGGTTCACTGGAAACACCATATATTTT CASRGTRDRFTGNTIYF
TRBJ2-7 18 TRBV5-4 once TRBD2 TGTGCCAGCAGCCTGGGATTGCTGGGCGGGGGAACCTCCTACGAGCAGTACTTC CASSLGLLGGGTSYEQYF
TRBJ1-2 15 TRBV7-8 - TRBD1 TGTGCCAGCAGCCCAGACAGGGGTCGGCTAGAGGGCTACACCTTC CASSPDRGRLEGYTF
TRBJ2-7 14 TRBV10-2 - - TGCGCCAGCAGTGTGGCGGGAAGCTCCTACGAGCAGTACTTC CASSVAGSSYEQYF
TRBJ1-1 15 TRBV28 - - TGTGCCAGCAGTTTAATCGAGCAGCCGAACACTGAAGCTTTCTTT CASSLIEQPNTEAFF
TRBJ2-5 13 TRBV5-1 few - TGCGCCAGCAGCTTGAGTTCACGAGAGACCCAGTACTTC CASSLSSRETQYF
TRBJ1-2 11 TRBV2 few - TGTGCCAGCCTGAGCAAGGGAAGAGTCACCTTC CASLSKGRVTF
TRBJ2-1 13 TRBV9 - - TGTGCCAGCAGCTCCCAGGGGCGCAATGAGCAGTTCTTC CASSSQGRNEQFF
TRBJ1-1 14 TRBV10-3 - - TGTGCCACCGGTTCAGAAGGTCTTAACACTGAAGCTTTCTTT CATGSEGLNTEAFF
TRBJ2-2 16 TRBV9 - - TGTGCCAGCAGCGTAGGAATGGGTTCGGCGGCCGGGGAGCTGTTTTTT CASSVGMGSAAGELFF
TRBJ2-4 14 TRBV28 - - TGTGCCAGCAGTTCTGGGACCTGGGAAAACATTCAGTACTTC CASSSGTWENIQYF
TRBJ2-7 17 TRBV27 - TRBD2 TGTGCCAGCAGTTTCCGCGAACTAGCGGGAGGGTCCTACGAGCAGTACTTC CASSFRELAGGSYEQYF
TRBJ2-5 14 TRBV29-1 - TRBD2 TGCAGCGTTCAGCGGGGGGCTCTCCAAGAGACCCAGTACTTC CSVQRGALQETQYF
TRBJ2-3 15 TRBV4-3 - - TGCGCCAGCAGCCTGCGGCAGGACCCCACAGATACGCAGTATTTT CASSLRQDPTDTQYF
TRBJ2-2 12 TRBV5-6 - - TGTGCCAGCAGCTTATACACCGGGGAGCTGTTTTTT CASSLYTGELFF
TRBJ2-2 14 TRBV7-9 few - TGTGCCAGCAGCTTAAGTTATGGCACCGGGGAGCTGTTTTTT CASSLSYGTGELFF
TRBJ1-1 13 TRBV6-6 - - TGTGCCAGCAGAGACAGGCTGAACACTGAAGCTTTCTTT CASRDRLNTEAFF
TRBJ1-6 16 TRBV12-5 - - TGTGCTAGTGGTTTGGTACCTGGGGACCGGGGTTCACCCCTCCACTTT CASGLVPGDRGSPLHF
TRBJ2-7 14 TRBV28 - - TGTGCCAGCAGTTCGGGACAACACACCTACGAGCAGTACTTC CASSSGQHTYEQYF
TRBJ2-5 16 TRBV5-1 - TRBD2 TGCGCCAGCAGCTTCTGGACTAGCGGGGGCCAAGAGACCCAGTACTTC CASSFWTSGGQETQYF
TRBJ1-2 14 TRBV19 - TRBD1 TGTGCCAGTAGTATATTGGTGACAGGGTATGGCTACACCTTC CASSILVTGYGYTF
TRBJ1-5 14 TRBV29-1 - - TGCAGCGTTGGATCGGGGACAAGCAATCAGCCCCAGCATTTT CSVGSGTSNQPQHF
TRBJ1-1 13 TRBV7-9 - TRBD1 TGTGCCAGCAGCTTGACAGGGGCCACTGAAGCTTTCTTT CASSLTGATEAFF
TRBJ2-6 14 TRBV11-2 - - TGTGCCAGCAGCTCACCGGCTGGGGCCAACGTCCTGACTTTC CASSSPAGANVLTF
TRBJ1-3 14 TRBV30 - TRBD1 TGTGCCTGGAGTGTACAGGGGGGGGGAAACACCATATATTTT CAWSVQGGGNTIYF
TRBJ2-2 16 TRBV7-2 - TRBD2 TGTGCCAGCAGCCTGTGGACTAGCGGGACGGGCGGGGAGCTGTTTTTT CASSLWTSGTGGELFF
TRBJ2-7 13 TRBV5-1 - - TGCGCCAGCAGCCCTGGGACCGGGGGCGAGCAGTACTTC CASSPGTGGEQYF
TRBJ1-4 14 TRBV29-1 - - TGCAGCATGAGAGGGTCGGCAACTAATGAAAAACTGTTTTTT CSMRGSATNEKLFF
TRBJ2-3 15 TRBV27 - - TGTGCCAGCAGTTTTCGTCGGGAGCGGCCAGATACGCAGTATTTT CASSFRRERPDTQYF
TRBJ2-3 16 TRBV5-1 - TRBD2 TGCGCCAGCAGCTTGGTGATGGGACTAGTTATGGGTACGCAGTATTTT CASSLVMGLVMGTQYF
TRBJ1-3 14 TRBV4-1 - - TGCGCCAGCAGCCAATCCTTCTCTGGAAACACCATATATTTT CASSQSFSGNTIYF
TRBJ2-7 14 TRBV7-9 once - TGTGCCAGCAGCTTAGCCAGTACCTCCTACGAGCAGTACTTC CASSLASTSYEQYF
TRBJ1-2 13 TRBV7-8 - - TGTGCCAGCAGCCCTGGGGAGGCGTTTGGCTACACCTTC CASSPGEAFGYTF
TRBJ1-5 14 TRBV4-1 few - TGCGCCAGCAGCCAAACTGGACTCAATCAGCCCCAGCATTTT CASSQTGLNQPQHF
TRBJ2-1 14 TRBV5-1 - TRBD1 TGCGCCAGCAGCTTGCTAACAGGGGTTGATGAGCAGTTCTTC CASSLLTGVDEQFF
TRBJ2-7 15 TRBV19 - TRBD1 TGTGCCAGTAGTATTTTCCGGACAGGGGGCTCCGAGCAGTACTTC CASSIFRTGGSEQYF
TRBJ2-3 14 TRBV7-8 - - TGTGCCAGCAGCTTAGTAGTTGGGTCAGATACGCAGTATTTT CASSLVVGSDTQYF
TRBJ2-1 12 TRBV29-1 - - TGCAGCGTTGGAGACGAGGGCTTTGAGCAGTTCTTC CSVGDEGFEQFF
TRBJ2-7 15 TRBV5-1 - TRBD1 TGCGCCAGCAGCTTGGGGCTGACAGGGGTCTACGAGCAGTACTTC CASSLGLTGVYEQYF
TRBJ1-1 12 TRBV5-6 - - TGTGCCAGCAGCTTGGGAGCCAGGGAAGCTTTCTTT CASSLGAREAFF
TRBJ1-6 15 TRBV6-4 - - TGTGCCAGCAGTGAAGAGGACAGCGGTAATTCACCCCTCCACTTT CASSEEDSGNSPLHF
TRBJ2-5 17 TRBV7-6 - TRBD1 TGTGCCAGCAGCGCTCCCGGGACAGGGGTTCTGCGAGAGACCCAGTACTTC CASSAPGTGVLRETQYF
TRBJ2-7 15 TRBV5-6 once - TGTGCCAGCAGCTTAACCCCACGTATACGTTCCGAGCAGTACTTC CASSLTPRIRSEQYF